The clone carrying this T cell receptor (beta chain) was seen more than once but under ten times. Germline values: CDR1 PRHDT, CDR2 FYEKMQ (reference sequence). Trimming took off 5 bases at V and 1 base at J, with 8 bases between the two ends. The length of the CDR3 is 13 residues. Axillary draining lymph nodes of breast cancer patients supplied the node samples. These data originate in a study of breast tumors, draining lymph nodes, adjacent tissues. TCRdb fed the multiplex PCR reads into MiXCR, producing one record per CDR3 protein. The sample shows about 230,000 distinct CDR3 sequences, 32% of them seen only once.

This TCR derives from a female donor with breast cancer. Some clones in this sample may be carry-over from other donors' samples. Specimen: axillary lymph node tissue. This chain links TRBV13 with TRBJ1-1; D call uncertain. CDR3 in DNA: TGTGCCAGCAGCCCCTCAACGAACACTGAAGCTTTCTTT. Its protein product is CASSPSTNTEAFF.